Presented here are 22 T cell receptor beta chains from one specimen sequenced in a study of OX40 agonist ivuxolimab in advanced cancers. Assay: immunoSEQ multiplex PCR; the TCRdb copy retains only in-frame clones and omits some. The sample holds roughly 18,000 clones, more than 65% seen once. The material was CD4+ or CD8+ T cells sorted from blood, obtained in a trial of the OX40 agonist ivuxolimab. The receptors here all came from an adult with an advanced solid tumor such as melanoma, head and neck, liver or kidney cancer.

This clone is medium-sized. The chain combines TRBV9 with TRBJ2-7; a weak D match, TRBD2 (6 bases). The CDR3 has 14 amino acids. Germline V gene lookup returns CDR1 SGDLS and CDR2 YYNGEE. V shed 0 bases and J shed 3 bases, with 10 bases lying between them. The CDR3 nucleotides are TGTGCCAGCAGCGTAGCCGATAGCGGCTACGAGCAGTACTTC. It specifies CASSVADSGYEQYF.

A single count supports this clone. The V call is TRBV5-5, the J call TRBJ2-7; D is undetermined. V lost 0 bases, J lost 3 bases, and 7 bases lay in between. The CDR3 runs 13 residues. From germline, CDR1 is SGHKS and CDR2 YYEKEE (reference sequence). CDR3 residues: CASSLASNYEQYF. In nucleotides, the CDR3 is TGTGCCAGCAGCTTGGCATCCAACTACGAGCAGTACTTC.

The chain has TRBV11-2 and TRBJ2-7; possibly TRBD1 for D (5 bases). The CDR3 length is 12 residues. Deletions cut 5 bases from V and 4 bases from J, with 9 bases between. Germline assignment: CDR1 SGHAT and CDR2 FQNNGV. In nucleotides, the CDR3 is TGTGCCAGCAGCATGACAGCGTACGAGCAGTACTTC. It yields the protein CASSMTAYEQYF.

The chain links TRBV10-3 to TRBJ2-1, with 7 bases lining up with TRBD2. This CDR3 region has 15 residues. The J segment lost 6 bases and the V segment lost 0 bases, leaving 5 bases of the junction unmatched. In germline, CDR1 is ENHRY, CDR2 SYGVKD. The CDR3, as DNA: TGTGCCATCAGTGAGTCTACTAGCGCCGTCAATGAGCAGTTCTTC. Its protein is CAISESTSAVNEQFF.

The CDR3 spells CASSYNQPQHF. DNA of the CDR3: TGTGCCAGCAGTTATAATCAGCCCCAGCATTTT. The genes are TRBV6-6 and TRBJ1-5, with no clear D. The CDR3 contains 11 residues. From germline, CDR1 is MNHNY and CDR2 SVGAGI (reference sequence). Trimming shortened V by 3 bases and J by 4 bases, and 1 base separated the two germline ends.

The sample holds a few counts of this clone. This rearrangement joins TRBV10-3 to TRBJ2-3, with 11 bases aligning to TRBD1. This CDR3 contains 14 residues. The V gene's germline CDR1 is ENHRY and CDR2 SYGVKD. V was pared by 5 bases and J by 6 bases, with 4 bases of the junction left unmatched. The CDR3 here is CAISWTGGDDTQYF. CDR3 bases: TGTGCCATCAGTTGGACAGGGGGCGACGATACGCAGTATTTT.

The chain has TRBV27 and TRBJ1-5; D is uncertain. The length of the CDR3 is 13 residues. V was cut by 8 bases and J by 6 bases, with 14 bases left in between. Germline CDR1 MNHEY, CDR2 SMNVEV (reference sequence). The CDR3 region has the DNA TGTGCCAGCGGTATAGCCCCGGGTCAGCCCCAGCATTTT. As protein: CASGIAPGQPQHF.

CDR3 amino acids: CASSEPRDTEKLFF. For the CDR3, the DNA is TGCGCCAGCAGTGAGCCGAGGGACACCGAAAAACTGTTTTTT. The chain joins TRBV10-2 to TRBJ1-4, with a possible D match to TRBD1 (6 bases). Germline V gene lookup returns CDR1 WSHSY and CDR2 SAAADI. Trimming stripped 2 bases from V and 8 bases from J, with 12 bases between. The length of the CDR3 is 14 residues.

The CDR3 region is CASRKGTGGNEQYF. The CDR3 DNA reads TGTGCCAGCAGAAAAGGGACAGGGGGTAACGAGCAGTACTTC. J is TRBJ2-7 and V is TRBV6-6; 11 nucleotides agree with TRBD1. In germline, CDR1 is MNHNY, CDR2 SVGAGI (reference sequence). V lost 6 bases to trimming and J lost 5 bases; unmatched junction nucleotides: 6. The CDR3 covers 14 residues.

The J gene is TRBJ2-3, the V gene TRBV7-9; either TRBD1 or TRBD2 may supply D (5 bases each). With 8 bases removed from V and 0 bases from J, the gap between germline ends came to 12 bases. Germline assignment: CDR1 SEHNR and CDR2 FQNEAQ (reference sequence). The CDR3 is 14 residues long. CDR3 DNA: TGTGCCAGCCGTGGGGGATCTAGCACAGATACGCAGTATTTT. It codes for CASRGGSSTDTQYF.

This chain links TRBV7-3 with TRBJ2-7, with 8 bases aligning to TRBD2. Germline CDR1 is SGHTA and CDR2 is FQGTGA. With V trimmed by 4 bases and J by 5 bases, 4 bases remained unmatched. The CDR3 sequence is 13 residues long. The CDR3 coding sequence is TGTGCCAGCAGCTGGAATAGCGGGGACGAGCAGTACTTC. Translated: CASSWNSGDEQYF.

CDR3 amino acids: CASSLAERPSYEQYF. The CDR3, as DNA: TGTGCCAGCAGTTTGGCCGAGCGGCCATCCTACGAGCAGTACTTC. The chain employs TRBV28 and TRBJ2-7; perhaps TRBD2 as D (5 bases). CDR1 and CDR2 (germline): MDHEN, SYDVKM. Trimming took 3 bases from V and 1 from J, leaving 13 bases between them. The CDR3 runs to 15 residues. The full variable domain, its missing parts supplied by reference TRBV28 and TRBJ2-7, is DVKVTQSSRYLVKRTGEKVFLECVQDMDHENMFWYRQDPGLGLRLIYFSYDVKMKEKGDIPEGYSVSREKKERFSLILESASTNQTSMYLCASSLAERPSYEQYFGPGTRLTVT.

The V and J genes are TRBV19 and TRBJ2-1; a possible D gene is TRBD2 (5 bases). Trimming took off 11 bases at V and 3 bases at J, with 17 bases between the two ends. Looked up from germline, CDR1 is LNHDA and CDR2 is SQIVND (reference sequence). This CDR3 has 14 amino acids. For the CDR3, the DNA is TGTGCCGCCGGTGAGGGCGGATACTACAATGAGCAGTTCTTC. This gives the protein CAAGEGGYYNEQFF. Supplemented by reference TRBV19 and TRBJ2-1, the full variable domain reads DGGITQSPKYLFRKEGQNVTLSCEQNLNHDAMYWYRQDPGQGLRLIYYSQIVNDFQKGDIAEGYSVSREKKESFPLTVTSAQKNPTAFYLCAAGEGGYYNEQFFGPGTRLTVL.

This clone was counted only a few times. This chain links TRBV27 with TRBJ2-7; 8 positions match TRBD1. The J segment lost 4 bases and the V segment lost 6 bases, leaving 17 bases of the junction unmatched. The CDR3 sequence is 17 residues long. CDR1 and CDR2 from the germline V gene are MNHEY and SMNVEV (reference sequence). In DNA form, the CDR3 reads TGTGCCAGCAGCCTAAGGGAACCGAGGACAGGGCCGTACGAGCAGTACTTC. It translates to CASSLREPRTGPYEQYF.

This chain connects TRBV27 to TRBJ1-1; the D gene is possibly TRBD1 (6 bases). The germline CDR1 and CDR2 sequences are MNHEY and SMNVEV (reference sequence). Deletions cut 2 bases from V and 4 bases from J, with 11 bases between. This CDR3 region has 14 residues. DNA for the CDR3: TGTGCCAGCAGTTTAACTAGGGGGGCCACTGAAGCTTTCTTT. Protein product: CASSLTRGATEAFF.

The chain joins TRBV7-2 to TRBJ2-3, with no clear D. Germline lookup yields CDR1 SGHTA and CDR2 FQGNSA. This CDR3 is built from 14 residues. V lost 2 bases, J lost 6 bases, and 12 bases lay in between. CDR3 in amino acids: CASSLKWVEDTQYF. CDR3 bases: TGTGCCAGCAGCTTAAAGTGGGTGGAGGATACGCAGTATTTT.

The chain links TRBV2 to TRBJ2-5; no clear D. There are 11 residues in the CDR3. Per germline, CDR1 SNHLY and CDR2 FYNNEI. V was clipped by 3 bases and J by 7 bases, with 6 bases between them. The chain's CDR3 is CASSDSWTQYF. As DNA, the CDR3 is TGTGCCAGCAGTGATTCGTGGACCCAGTACTTC.

The chain uses TRBV7-8 and TRBJ2-7, with D possibly being TRBD1 (5 bases). V lost 1 base to trimming and J lost 0 bases, with 10 bases between them. CDR1 SGHVS and CDR2 FQNEAQ come from the germline V gene. This CDR3 spans 15 amino acids. CDR3 DNA: TGTGCCAGCAGCTTAGTAAGGGGCTCCTCCTACGAGCAGTACTTC. As protein: CASSLVRGSSYEQYF. Together with reference TRBV7-8 and TRBJ2-7, the CDR3 gives the full variable domain: GAGVSQSPRYKVAKRGQDVALRCDPISGHVSLFWYQQALGQGPEFLTYFQNEAQLDKSGLPSDRFFAERPEGSVSTLKIQRTQQEDSAVYLCASSLVRGSSYEQYFGPGTRLTVT.

The chain links TRBV7-6 to TRBJ2-1; TRBD1 matches 8 bases. CDR3 length: 16 residues. V lost 1 base, J lost 1 base, and 3 bases stayed unmatched. Per germline, CDR1 SGHVS and CDR2 FNYEAQ. CDR3 protein: CASSLGTGGSYNEQFF. In DNA, the CDR3 is TGTGCCAGCAGCTTAGGAACAGGGGGTTCCTACAATGAGCAGTTCTTC.

The V and J genes are TRBV5-6 and TRBJ1-2; 7 bases fit TRBD1. V lost 0 bases, J lost 4 bases, and 0 bases stayed unmatched. Germline values: CDR1 SGHDT, CDR2 YYEEEE. CDR3 size: 13 residues. In nucleotides, the CDR3 is TGTGCCAGCAGCTTGGAGGGGGCCTATGGCTACACCTTC. Protein: CASSLEGAYGYTF.

The genes are TRBV4-1 and TRBJ2-5; 10 bases are a match to TRBD2. Trimming took 4 bases from V and 6 from J; bases not matched to a gene: 8. CDR3 size: 15 residues. In germline, CDR1 is MGHRA, CDR2 YSYEKL. As DNA, the CDR3 is TGCGCCAGCAGCCCCTCCGGGACTAGCGTGCAGACCCAGTACTTC. Translated: CASSPSGTSVQTQYF.

The V gene is TRBV7-6, the J gene TRBJ2-7; tentatively, D is TRBD1 (5 bases). Trimming removed 2 bases from V and 6 bases from J, with 11 bases in between. Germline-derived CDR1 and CDR2 are SGHVS and FNYEAQ. The CDR3 is 13 amino acids. CDR3 nucleotide sequence: TGTGCCAGCAGCTTATCAGGGATTGGCGAGCAGTACTTC. Translated: CASSLSGIGEQYF.